This TCR beta chain is from a study of blood T cell repertoires in COVID-19. On the study more broadly: Samples of COVID-19 (acute and convalescent) were obtained from the United States, Italy and Spain. PBMCs, B-cell-depleted T cells, or T cells provided the cDNA or gDNA that made up the material.

Original analysis: Reference gene primer amplification gave estimated nucleated cell counts. Here immunoSEQ multiplex PCR was the method, and the copy in TCRdb shows in-frame clones only, minus some. That table furnishes V, J and clone size, whereas the DNA furnished D and trimming. The sample contains some 280,000 clones, about 89% of which appear only once. The length of the CDR3 is 14 residues. In germline, CDR1 is MNHEY, CDR2 SMNVEV (reference sequence). V was pared by 6 bases and J by 6 bases, with 17 bases between. The sample consisted of peripheral blood. The receptor comes from an older woman with acute or convalescent COVID-19. This chain uses TRBV27 with TRBJ1-2; no clear D gene. In DNA form, the CDR3 reads TGTGCCAGCAGGAAAGCGACGGTCCACCATGGCTACACCTTC. The encoded protein is CASRKATVHHGYTF.